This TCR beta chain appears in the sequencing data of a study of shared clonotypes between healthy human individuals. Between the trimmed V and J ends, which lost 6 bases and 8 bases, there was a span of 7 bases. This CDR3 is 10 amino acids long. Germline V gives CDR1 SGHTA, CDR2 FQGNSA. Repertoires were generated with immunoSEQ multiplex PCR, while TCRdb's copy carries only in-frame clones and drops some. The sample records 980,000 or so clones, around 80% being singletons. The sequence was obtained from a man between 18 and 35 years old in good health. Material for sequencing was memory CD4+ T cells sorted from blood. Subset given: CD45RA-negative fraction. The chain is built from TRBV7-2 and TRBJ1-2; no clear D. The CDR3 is CASRAGGYTF. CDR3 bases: TGTGCCAGCAGGGCGGGAGGCTACACCTTC.